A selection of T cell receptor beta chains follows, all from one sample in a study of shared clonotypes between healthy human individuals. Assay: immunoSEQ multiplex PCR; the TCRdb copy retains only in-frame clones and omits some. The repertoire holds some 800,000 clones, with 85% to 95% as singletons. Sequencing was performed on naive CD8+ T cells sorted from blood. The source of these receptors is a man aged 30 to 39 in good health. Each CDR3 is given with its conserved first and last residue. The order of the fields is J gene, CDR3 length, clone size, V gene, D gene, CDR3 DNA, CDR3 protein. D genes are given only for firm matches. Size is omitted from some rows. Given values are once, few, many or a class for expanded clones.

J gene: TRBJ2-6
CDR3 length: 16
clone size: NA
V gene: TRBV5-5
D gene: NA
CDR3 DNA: TGTGCCAGCAGCGTGGGACGGTTCTCTGGGGCCAACGTCCTGACTTTC
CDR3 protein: CASSVGRFSGANVLTF

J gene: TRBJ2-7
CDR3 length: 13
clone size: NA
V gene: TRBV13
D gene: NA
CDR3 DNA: TGTGCCAGCACTTTGTTGGGTGGCTACGAGCAGTACTTC
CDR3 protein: CASTLLGGYEQYF

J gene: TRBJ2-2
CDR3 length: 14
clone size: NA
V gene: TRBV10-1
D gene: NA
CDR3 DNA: TGCGCCAGCGAGGAGGAATCGGGGACCGGGGAGCTGTTTTTT
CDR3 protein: CASEEESGTGELFF

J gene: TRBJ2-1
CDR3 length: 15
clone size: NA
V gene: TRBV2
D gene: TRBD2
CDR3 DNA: TGTGCCAGCAGTGACTCTCTAGCGGAGAACAATGAGCAGTTCTTC
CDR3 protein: CASSDSLAENNEQFF

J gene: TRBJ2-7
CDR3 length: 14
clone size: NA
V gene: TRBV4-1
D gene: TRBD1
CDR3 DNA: TGCGCCAGCAGCCATGGGACAGGGGCCTACGAGCAGTACTTC
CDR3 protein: CASSHGTGAYEQYF

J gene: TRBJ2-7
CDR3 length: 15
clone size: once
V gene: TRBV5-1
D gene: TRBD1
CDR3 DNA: TGCGCCAGCAGCTTAGACAGGGGGACCTCCTACGAGCAGTACTTC
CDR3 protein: CASSLDRGTSYEQYF

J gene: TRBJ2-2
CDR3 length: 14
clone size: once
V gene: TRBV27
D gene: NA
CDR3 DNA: TGTGCCAGCAGTTTTTTGGGGGGAAACGGGGAGCTGTTTTTT
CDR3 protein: CASSFLGGNGELFF

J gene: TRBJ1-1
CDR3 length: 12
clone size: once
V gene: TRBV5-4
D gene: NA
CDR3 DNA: TGTGCCAGCAGCCCCCATCAAGGTGAAGCTTTCTTT
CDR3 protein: CASSPHQGEAFF

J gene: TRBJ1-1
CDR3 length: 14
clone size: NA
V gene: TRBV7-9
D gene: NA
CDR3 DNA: TGTGCCAGCAGACAAACAGTTGGTAACACTGAAGCTTTCTTT
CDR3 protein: CASRQTVGNTEAFF

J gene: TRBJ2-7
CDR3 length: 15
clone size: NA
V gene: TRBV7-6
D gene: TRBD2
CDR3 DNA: TGTGCCAGCAGCTTTCTAGCGGAGGATTTCTACGAGCAGTACTTC
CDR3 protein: CASSFLAEDFYEQYF